Shown below are 7 T cell receptor beta chains from a single sample sequenced in a study of T-cell reconstitution after alpha-beta-depleted transplantation in children (dated by TCRdb to about 2016). The library was produced with PCR. Sequencing relied on an Illumina HiSeq 2500. TCR libraries were prepared with molecular barcoding, using unique molecular identifiers to normalize TCRbeta repertoire quantification. The public reads were quality trimmed at Q25 with fastp and then assembled into clones with MiXCR by TCRdb, keeping productive beta chains. Every entry covers one CDR3 protein and lists the most common genes and DNA from its rows. The sample records 360,000 or so distinct CDR3 sequences, about 20% of which are singletons. In total, the top ten clones hold approximately 3.8% of the sample. Source: PBMCs from the stem cell graft donor, taken from the stem cell graft. The origin of the receptors is a human donor who donated a stem cell graft to a child with acute myeloid leukemia.

The V and J genes are TRBV12-3 or TRBV12-4 and TRBJ2-1; unclear D gene. This CDR3 has 13 amino acids. With 2 bases removed from V and 6 bases from J, the gap between germline ends came to 8 bases. In nucleotides, the CDR3 is TGTGCCAGCAGTTTACCTAGTAGCAATGAGCAGTTCTTC. It specifies CASSLPSSNEQFF.

V is TRBV6-5 and J is TRBJ1-5; D gene uncertain. V was pared by 0 bases and J by 0 bases, with 15 bases between. Germline V gene data show CDR1 as MNHEY and CDR2 as SVGAGI. This CDR3 spans 18 amino acids. The CDR3 DNA follows: TGTGCCAGCAGTTACTCGAATAGGGAGAGGTTTAGCAATCAGCCCCAGCATTTT. The encoded protein is CASSYSNRERFSNQPQHF.

This clonotype was observed many times. At one boundary the junction diverges from the germline segment, which might be a read error. The chain recombines TRBV12-3 or TRBV12-4 with TRBJ2-3; D gene ambiguous. The CDR3 has 14 amino acids. Written as DNA, the CDR3 is TGTGCTAGCAGCCCCGGCCTTTCCACAGATACGCAGTATTTT. Translated, it gives CASSPGLSTDTQYF.

V gene TRBV5-1 combines with J gene TRBJ1-1; no definite D call. Trimming removed 0 bases at V and 1 base at J, with 7 bases between. Looked up from germline, CDR1 is SGHRS and CDR2 is YFSETQ. This CDR3 has 14 amino acids. CDR3: CASSLGDANTEAFF. CDR3 DNA: TGCGCCAGCAGCTTGGGAGATGCGAACACTGAAGCTTTCTTT.

J is TRBJ1-5 and V is TRBV19; perhaps TRBD1 as D (6 bases). Between the trimmed V and J ends, which lost 2 bases and 0 bases, there was a span of 20 bases. The CDR3 covers 19 residues. The V gene's germline CDR1 is LNHDA and CDR2 SQIVND (reference sequence). CDR3 DNA sequence: TGTGCCAGTAGTATAAAGGCGGGAAACAGGGCCCGTAGCAATCAGCCCCAGCATTTT. Its translation: CASSIKAGNRARSNQPQHF.

This clonotype was seen many times. The chain joins TRBV12-3 or TRBV12-4 to TRBJ2-7; D is perhaps TRBD2 (5 bases). V lost 6 bases and J lost 1, with 16 bases in between. There are 15 residues in the CDR3. CDR3 in amino acids: CASSPGLRGSYEQYF. The CDR3, as DNA: TGTGCCAGCAGCCCTGGGTTACGAGGGTCCTACGAGCAGTACTTC.

In its sample, this clonotype was seen a few times. This sequence joins TRBV20-1 and TRBJ2-7; 10 positions agree with TRBD1. The CDR3 extends over 13 amino acids. Germline CDR1 reads DFQATT; CDR2 reads SNEGSKA (reference sequence). V trimming: 5 bases; J trimming: 5 bases; junction bases outside the gene matches: 6. The CDR3 sequence: CSARTGGLDEQYF. DNA of the CDR3: TGCAGTGCTCGGACAGGGGGTCTAGACGAGCAGTACTTC.